What follows describes a single T cell receptor (beta chain). The data are from a study of blood T cell repertoires in COVID-19. Across the whole study: Samples representing acute and convalescent COVID-19 were sourced from the United States, Italy and Spain. T cells, B-cell-depleted T cells, or PBMCs supplied cDNA or gDNA.

Authors' data handling: For nucleated cells, counts were estimated from reference gene primer amplification. Assay: immunoSEQ multiplex PCR; the TCRdb copy retains only in-frame clones and omits some. V and J calls and clone size come straight from that table; D and trimming were deduced from the DNA. The table shows a few hundred thousand clones, with about 90% occurring only once. The germline V gene has CDR1 SEHNR and CDR2 FQNEAQ (reference sequence). Trimming stripped 3 bases from V and 1 base from J, with 18 bases between. The CDR3 has 17 amino acids. The TCR was taken from a man between 18 and 35 years old with active or convalescent COVID-19. The chain employs TRBV7-9 and TRBJ1-1; D call uncertain. Sequenced input: peripheral blood. The CDR3 DNA reads TGTGCCAGCAGCTTTTCGTACCTAACAGAGAGGAACACTGAAGCTTTCTTT. Translated, it gives CASSFSYLTERNTEAFF.